The 11 T cell receptor beta chains below come from one sample, sequenced in a study of T cell responses to AZD1222 COVID-19 vaccine. Sequenced by immunoSEQ multiplex PCR; TCRdb stores in-frame clones only, minus some. This table holds about 63,000 clones, 83% found once. Sequencing was performed on peripheral blood, taken 28 days after the second AZD1222 dose. These receptors were obtained from an adult who received the AZD1222 COVID-19 vaccine.

This chain links TRBV4-3 with TRBJ2-1; possible D gene TRBD2, 6 bases. Germline CDR1 is LGHNA and CDR2 is YSLEER. CDR3 length: 16 residues. V lost 0 bases and J lost 3, with 12 bases in between. This chain's CDR3 is CASSQDFQGGYNEQFF. CDR3 in DNA: TGCGCCAGCAGCCAAGATTTCCAGGGAGGCTACAATGAGCAGTTCTTC.

This clone occurred once. The V and J genes are TRBV24-1 and TRBJ2-3; tentative D call: TRBD1 (6 bases). With 4 bases removed from V and 1 base from J, the gap between germline ends came to 20 bases. The germline V gene has CDR1 KGHDR and CDR2 SFDVKD. CDR3 size: 18 residues. DNA of the CDR3: TGTGCCACCAGTGACGCCCGGGACAATAGAGGTGGCACAGATACGCAGTATTTT. This encodes CATSDARDNRGGTDTQYF.

The chain links TRBV14 to TRBJ2-5, with 7 bases that match TRBD1. Germline V CDR1 and CDR2: SGHDN, FVKESK. The CDR3 runs to 16 residues. V gave up 4 bases and J gave up 2 bases; unmatched junction bases: 10. The CDR3 protein is CASSRRPGQWQETQYF. As DNA, the CDR3 is TGTGCCAGCAGCCGCCGGCCGGGACAGTGGCAAGAGACCCAGTACTTC.

This clone was seen just once. The V and J genes are TRBV6-2 or TRBV6-3 and TRBJ2-3; 8 bases are a match to TRBD2. This CDR3 spans 16 amino acids. Germline CDR1 MNHEY, CDR2 SVGEGT. V gave up 0 bases and J gave up 2 bases; unmatched junction bases: 4. The CDR3 DNA is TGTGCCAGCAGTTACTCATCGGGGGGGCCCACAGATACGCAGTATTTT. Translated: CASSYSSGGPTDTQYF.

The rearrangement joins TRBV6-5 to TRBJ2-7; maybe TRBD2 (6 bases). This CDR3 contains 13 residues. Germline-derived CDR1 and CDR2 are MNHEY and SVGAGI. Between the trimmed V and J ends, which lost 2 bases and 3 bases, there was a span of 8 bases. The CDR3 reads CASSYGGLYEQYF. CDR3 sequence (DNA): TGTGCCAGCAGTTACGGGGGACTCTACGAGCAGTACTTC.

The chain combines TRBV2 with TRBJ1-2; 9 bases agree with TRBD1. This CDR3 contains 13 residues. CDR1 is SNHLY and CDR2 is FYNNEI in the germline V gene. The junction had 5 bases not matched to a gene; V was cut back by 10 bases and J by 2 bases. The CDR3 DNA reads TGTGCCATACAGGGGACAGGGAACTATGGCTACACCTTC. Translating it yields CAIQGTGNYGYTF.

J is TRBJ1-1 and V is TRBV16; D uncertain. Germline loops: CDR1 KGHSY, CDR2 FQNENV. The CDR3 spans 15 residues. V lost 3 bases and J lost 0, with 11 bases in between. This CDR3 is CASSHENGMNTEAFF. Here the CDR3 DNA reads TGTGCCAGCAGCCACGAGAACGGGATGAACACTGAAGCTTTCTTT.

This chain joins TRBV21-1 and TRBJ1-5; the table calls TRBD1, which could not be checked here. TRBV21-1 is shown as a pseudogene. CDR3 size: 16 residues. The CDR3 loop is CASSKDSRGSVQPQHF. The CDR3 DNA reads as TGTGCCAGCAGCAAAGATTCCAGGGGGTCTGTTCAGCCCCAGCATTTT.

J is TRBJ2-7 and V is TRBV13; 10 nucleotides agree with TRBD1. The germline gives CDR1 PRHDT, CDR2 FYEKMQ (reference sequence). J was trimmed by 4 bases and V by 0 bases; bases with no gene match: 0. The CDR3 has 14 amino acids. The CDR3 nucleotides are TGTGCCAGCAGCTTAGGGGACAGGGGGTACGAGCAGTACTTC. This sequence encodes CASSLGDRGYEQYF.

The rearrangement uses TRBV7-2 and TRBJ2-7, with TRBD2 matching 10 bases. The germline CDR1 and CDR2 sequences are SGHTA and FQGNSA. The CDR3 spans 16 residues. The J segment lost 2 bases and the V segment lost 5 bases, leaving 9 bases of the junction unmatched. CDR3 sequence: CASSRLPGLATYEQYF. For the CDR3, the DNA is TGTGCCAGCAGCCGCCTGCCGGGACTAGCGACCTACGAGCAGTACTTC. Combining the CDR3 with reference TRBV7-2 and TRBJ2-7 gives the whole variable domain GAGVSQSPSNKVTEKGKDVELRCDPISGHTALYWYRQSLGQGLEFLIYFQGNSAPDKSGLPSDRFSAERTGGSVSTLTIQRTQQEDSAVYLCASSRLPGLATYEQYFGPGTRLTVT.

The rearrangement joins TRBV7-9 to TRBJ2-1, with 7 bases identical to TRBD1. CDR3 length: 15 amino acids. V dropped 4 bases and J dropped 1; count of bases not matched to a gene: 4. The germline gives CDR1 SEHNR, CDR2 FQNEAQ (reference sequence). The CDR3 region is CASSSPTGSYNEQFF. Here the CDR3 DNA reads TGTGCCAGCAGCTCACCGACAGGGTCCTACAATGAGCAGTTCTTC. Full variable domain (remainder filled in from reference TRBV7-9 and TRBJ2-1): DTGVSQNPRHKITKRGQNVTFRCDPISEHNRLYWYRQTLGQGPEFLTYFQNEAQLEKSRLLSDRFSAERPKGSFSTLEIQRTEQGDSAMYLCASSSPTGSYNEQFFGPGTRLTVL.